What follows are 17 T cell receptor beta chains derived from one specimen sequenced in a study of human T cells and chemical hapten exposure. Time point meaning: patch test 1, 2 weeks after DPC sensitization. As to treatment: therapeutic diphenylcyclopropenone sensitization with weekly scalp DPC. Via MiXCR, TCRdb re-called the RACE reads, giving one row per CDR3 protein. Altogether about 56,000 distinct CDR3 sequences are present, 9.3% being singletons, with the ten largest covering roughly 15%. Specimen: whole blood, collected in connection with sensitization to the hapten diphenylcyclopropenone (DPC). The receptors here all came from a middle-aged woman with alopecia areata. Some clones in this sample may be carry-over from other donors' samples.

V is TRBV3-1 and J is TRBJ1-5, with TRBD1 as a possible D gene (5 bases). Trimming removed 4 bases at V and 2 bases at J, with 9 bases between. CDR1 LGHDT and CDR2 YNNKEL come from the germline V gene (reference sequence). CDR3 size: 14 residues. DNA for the CDR3: TGTGCCAGCAGCCGGGACTTTGGCAATCAGCCCCAGCATTTT. Translation gives CASSRDFGNQPQHF.

The chain recombines TRBV6-1 with TRBJ2-4, with 11 positions matching TRBD1. V trimming: 4 bases; J trimming: 5 bases; junction bases outside the gene matches: 10. The V gene's germline CDR1 is MNHNS and CDR2 SASEGT. The CDR3 totals 17 residues. CDR3 in DNA: TGTGCCAGCAGTGCTCATCCGGGACAGGGGGGACAAAACATTCAGTACTTC. Translated: CASSAHPGQGGQNIQYF.

A few counts support this clonotype. The chain couples TRBV29-1 to TRBJ2-7; unclear D gene. V was shortened by 5 bases and J by 0 bases, with 11 bases between the two germline ends. CDR1 is SQVTM, CDR2 ANQGSEA, per germline. The CDR3 has 13 residues. In DNA form, the CDR3 reads TGCAGCGTTAGGTTGGCTAACTCCTACGAGCAGTACTTC. This codes for CSVRLANSYEQYF.

The chain joins TRBV2 to TRBJ2-1; D perhaps matches TRBD2 (5 bases). The ends were cut back, 6 bases at V and 0 bases at J, with 9 bases in the middle. The length of the CDR3 is 14 residues. Germline loops: CDR1 SNHLY, CDR2 FYNNEI. CDR3 in amino acids: CASRLLVSYNEQFF. The DNA of the CDR3 is TGTGCCAGCAGGCTACTAGTCTCCTACAATGAGCAGTTCTTC.

This clonotype occurred a few times. The V call is TRBV20-1, the J call TRBJ2-6; 8 bases are a match to TRBD1. Trimming cost V 5 bases and J 2 bases; bases outside gene matches: 2. Looked up from germline, CDR1 is DFQATT and CDR2 is SNEGSKA (reference sequence). The CDR3 is made up of 14 amino acids. CDR3 in DNA: TGCAGTGCTTCGACAGGGGCTGGGGCCAACGTCCTGACTTTC. Protein sequence: CSASTGAGANVLTF.

Many counts were recorded for this clonotype. This chain connects TRBV7-2 to TRBJ2-2; 9 positions match TRBD2. V shed 4 bases, J shed 3 bases, and the junction held 6 bases outside the gene matches. Germline V gene sequence: CDR1 SGHTA, CDR2 FQGNSA. The CDR3 contains 16 residues. CDR3 loop: CASSSTSGKYTGELFF. CDR3 nucleotides: TGTGCCAGCAGCTCGACTAGCGGAAAATACACCGGGGAGCTGTTTTTT.

This clonotype occurred a few times. The rearrangement joins TRBV12-3 or TRBV12-4 to TRBJ1-3; D remains unclear. V lost 1 base and J lost 6, with 4 bases in between. The CDR3 is made up of 12 amino acids. CDR3 sequence: CASSLVENTIYF. CDR3 nucleotides: TGTGCCAGCAGTTTAGTCGAAAACACCATATATTTT.

Details on this clonotype: This clone may be a read error of a much larger clone one base away. CDR3 DNA: TGTGCCAGCAGTTTAAGGGGCGGCAGGGGCACCGGGGAGCTGTTTTTT. It encodes CASSLRGGRGTGELFF. This chain uses TRBV27 with TRBJ2-2, with D tentatively TRBD1 (6 bases). Trimming took off 2 bases at V and 4 bases at J, with 14 bases between the two ends. CDR1 and CDR2 from the germline V gene are MNHEY and SMNVEV (reference sequence). The CDR3 sequence is 16 residues long.

The chain links TRBV27 to TRBJ1-1; unclear D gene. CDR3 size: 11 residues. V lost 5 bases, J lost 5 bases, and 6 bases lay in between. Germline loops: CDR1 MNHEY, CDR2 SMNVEV (reference sequence). The CDR3 loop reads CASSPWTEAFF. CDR3 sequence (DNA): TGTGCCAGCAGTCCCTGGACTGAAGCTTTCTTT.

Ten or more counts support this clonotype. The chain combines TRBV3-1 with TRBJ2-1; TRBD2 agrees at 11 bases. Germline V gene data show CDR1 as LGHDT and CDR2 as YNNKEL (reference sequence). V dropped 3 bases and J dropped 9; count of bases not matched to a gene: 4. The CDR3 extends over 14 amino acids. The chain's CDR3 is CASSHSGGASEQFF. CDR3 bases: TGTGCCAGCAGCCATAGCGGGGGGGCCAGTGAGCAGTTCTTC.

This clonotype was recorded at least ten times. This chain connects TRBV6-6 to TRBJ2-2; no clear D. The CDR3 consists of 15 residues. Trimming left V 6 bases short and J 5 bases short, with 16 bases between. Germline lookup yields CDR1 MNHNY and CDR2 SVGAGI (reference sequence). As DNA, the CDR3 is TGTGCCAGCAGCCGAGTCCACCCGGCAACCGGGGAGCTGTTTTTT. It is translated as CASSRVHPATGELFF.

The chain combines TRBV20-1 with TRBJ2-3; a weak D match, TRBD2 (6 bases). Germline V CDR1 and CDR2: DFQATT, SNEGSKA (reference sequence). The CDR3 is 14 amino acids. Deletions cut 3 bases from V and 3 bases from J, with 13 bases between. CDR3 in amino acids: CSARLLGGTDTQYF. DNA for the CDR3: TGCAGTGCTAGGTTATTAGGAGGGACAGATACGCAGTATTTT.

V and J are TRBV4-2 and TRBJ2-3; D gene uncertain. Trimming took off 0 bases at V and 4 bases at J, with 5 bases between the two ends. CDR1 and CDR2 from the germline V gene are LGHNA and YNFKEQ. The length of the CDR3 is 13 residues. The CDR3 loop reads CASSQDKADTQYF. The CDR3 DNA reads as TGTGCCAGCAGCCAAGACAAGGCAGATACGCAGTATTTT.

The chain recombines TRBV6-5 with TRBJ1-1; weak D call: TRBD1 (5 bases). The germline V gene has CDR1 MNHEY and CDR2 SVGAGI. V was trimmed by 4 bases and J by 6 bases, leaving 15 bases between them. This CDR3 comprises 14 residues. The CDR3 loop reads CASSLTATKAEAFF. For the CDR3, the DNA is TGTGCCAGCAGTTTGACAGCCACCAAGGCTGAAGCTTTCTTT.

There are many counts of this clonotype. The V gene is TRBV4-1, the J gene TRBJ2-7; D might be TRBD1 (5 bases). Trimming removed 1 base from V and 2 bases from J, with 21 bases in between. Germline V gene lookup returns CDR1 MGHRA and CDR2 YSYEKL. The CDR3 sequence is 18 residues long. The CDR3 loop reads CASSQAMLRAGPTYEQYF. The CDR3 nucleotides are TGCGCCAGCAGCCAAGCCATGCTTCGGGCAGGGCCCACCTACGAGCAGTACTTC.

There are many counts of this clonotype. The CDR3 nucleotides are TGTGCCAGCAGTCCAACGGGGGGGGGCCTAGAGACCCAGTACTTC. Its protein product is CASSPTGGGLETQYF. V and J are TRBV7-8 and TRBJ2-5; 8 bases line up with TRBD2. Germline assignment: CDR1 SGHVS and CDR2 FQNEAQ. J lost 4 bases, V lost 6 bases, and 10 bases had no gene match. The CDR3 extends over 15 amino acids.

This clonotype was counted many times. The chain links TRBV24-1 to TRBJ2-2, with D maybe TRBD2 (6 bases). Looked up from germline, CDR1 is KGHDR and CDR2 is SFDVKD. The CDR3 totals 13 residues. V lost 12 bases to trimming and J lost 6 bases, with 16 bases between them. In DNA, the CDR3 is TGTGCCGCCTTGGACTATACTTCCGGGGAGCTGTTTTTT. It specifies CAALDYTSGELFF.